This TCR beta chain was recorded in a study of blood T cells in healthy people across ages. Germline V CDR1 and CDR2: MNHEY, SVGEGT. V gave up 7 bases and J gave up 4 bases, with 20 bases separating them. This CDR3 is built from 16 residues. Primers used in a second PCR of about 7 to 12 cycles were a sample-barcoded 5' primer and a J-beta primer mix. TCRdb called the 5' RACE reads again in MiXCR, with one record for every CDR3 protein. The repertoire consists of about 970,000 distinct CDR3 sequences, with about 53% occurring once and the leading ten covering about a fifth. This clonotype was seen a handful of times.

This sequence was found in a woman aged 55-69 years in good health. The specimen sequenced was blood. The chain combines TRBV6-2 or TRBV6-3 with TRBJ1-5, with D maybe TRBD1 (5 bases). CDR3 protein: CASIPRINGGNQPQHF. CDR3 coding DNA: TGTGCCAGCATCCCTCGGATCAACGGGGGGAATCAGCCCCAGCATTTT.